The 29 T cell receptor beta chains presented below share a single source sample, sequenced in a study of blood T cells in healthy people across ages. A second roughly 6 to 11 cycle PCR used barcoded and J-beta primers. MiXCR, applied by TCRdb to the 5' RACE reads, yields one record per CDR3 protein. The sample has about 290,000 distinct CDR3 sequences, about 25% seen once; the top ten hold over 25%. Sequencing was done on a sample of blood. Every receptor here comes from a woman in her seventies in good health.

This clonotype appeared a few times. The chain recombines TRBV29-1 with TRBJ2-5; D may match TRBD1 or TRBD2 (6 bases each). Germline values: CDR1 SQVTM, CDR2 ANQGSEA. CDR3 size: 12 residues. V lost 6 bases and J lost 9, with 17 bases in between. The CDR3 protein is CSVRERGEAQYF. Here the CDR3 DNA reads TGCAGCGTCCGGGAAAGGGGGGAGGCCCAGTACTTC.

This clonotype showed up just a few times. The gene calls are TRBV28 and TRBJ2-1; D uncertain. Per the germline V gene, CDR1 is MDHEN and CDR2 is SYDVKM. Deletions cut 5 bases from V and 7 bases from J, with 6 bases between. CDR3 length equals 11 residues. CDR3 region: CASSTQNEQFF. The CDR3 DNA reads TGTGCCAGCAGTACCCAGAATGAGCAGTTCTTC.

This chain joins TRBV5-1 and TRBJ2-7; 8 nucleotides agree with TRBD2. This CDR3 spans 15 amino acids. Germline V CDR1 and CDR2: SGHRS, YFSETQ. V trimming: 0 bases; J trimming: 3 bases; junction bases outside the gene matches: 5. The CDR3 DNA reads as TGCGCCAGCAGCTTGGCCAGCGGGGGTGGCTACGAGCAGTACTTC. It specifies CASSLASGGGYEQYF.

This clonotype showed up many times. The V gene is TRBV7-2, the J gene TRBJ1-1, with TRBD1 matching 9 bases. V gave up 6 bases and J gave up 5 bases; unmatched junction bases: 4. The CDR3 totals 13 residues. CDR1 SGHTA and CDR2 FQGNSA come from the germline V gene. CDR3 coding DNA: TGTGCCAGCAGAGTACAGGGGGCGACTGAAGCTTTCTTT. It specifies CASRVQGATEAFF.

This clonotype has more than one count but fewer than ten. This chain connects TRBV7-9 to TRBJ2-2; 9 nucleotides agree with TRBD2. CDR3 length: 16 amino acids. Germline CDR1 and CDR2: SEHNR and FQNEAQ (reference sequence). With 2 bases clipped from V and 7 bases from J, the junction kept 8 bases outside the gene matches. The CDR3 reads CASSLNSGSVVGELFF. CDR3 DNA sequence: TGTGCCAGCAGCTTAAATAGCGGGAGTGTCGTCGGGGAGCTGTTTTTT.

The V gene is TRBV29-1, the J gene TRBJ2-7; perhaps D is TRBD1 or TRBD2 (5 bases each). The V end lost 4 bases, the J end lost 7 bases, and 8 bases lay between the germline ends. This CDR3 is built from 10 residues. Germline CDR1 is SQVTM and CDR2 is ANQGSEA. The CDR3 sequence is CSVGEGEQYF. In nucleotides, the CDR3 is TGCAGCGTTGGAGAGGGGGAGCAGTACTTC.

The chain combines TRBV5-1 with TRBJ2-6, with no clear D. Trimming took 0 bases from V and 3 from J, leaving 7 bases between them. The CDR3 is 15 amino acids. Germline lookup yields CDR1 SGHRS and CDR2 YFSETQ. The CDR3 DNA reads as TGCGCCAGCAGCTTGGCTTGGGTTGGGGCCAACGTCCTGACTTTC. This translates into CASSLAWVGANVLTF.

The CDR3 DNA follows: TGTGCCAGCAGCTTGTGTCCAGAGTGTAACAATGAGCAGTTCTTC. This sequence encodes CASSLCPECNNEQFF. The chain carries TRBV5-5 and TRBJ2-5, with D uncertain. Judging by the DNA end, TRBJ2-1 fits better; the J call may be wrong. This CDR3 has 15 amino acids. The germline V gene encodes CDR1 SGHKS and CDR2 YYEKEE (reference sequence).

The rearrangement uses TRBV28 and TRBJ1-6, with D perhaps matching TRBD1 (6 bases). The CDR3 runs 14 residues. V lost 8 bases and J lost 8, with 16 bases in between. Looked up from germline, CDR1 is MDHEN and CDR2 is SYDVKM. The CDR3 DNA sequence: TGTGCCAGCTACTCCTGGGGGGCCGATTCACCCCTCCACTTT. Amino acid sequence: CASYSWGADSPLHF.

This clonotype was observed a few times. J is TRBJ1-2 and V is TRBV20-1, with TRBD1 as a possible D gene (5 bases). The germline V gene encodes CDR1 DFQATT and CDR2 SNEGSKA (reference sequence). With 1 base removed from V and 2 bases from J, the gap between germline ends came to 5 bases. CDR3 length: 12 amino acids. The CDR3 here is CSARAGNYGYTF. The CDR3, as DNA: TGCAGTGCTAGAGCAGGGAACTATGGCTACACCTTC.

This clonotype occurred a few times. This chain uses TRBV11-2 with TRBJ2-2; D possibly corresponds to TRBD1 (5 bases). Deletions cut 5 bases from V and 4 bases from J, with 17 bases between. This CDR3 is 16 amino acids long. Germline V gives CDR1 SGHAT, CDR2 FQNNGV. This CDR3 reads CASSNTGPKSTGELFF. The DNA of the CDR3 is TGTGCCAGCAGCAACACAGGCCCAAAGAGCACCGGGGAGCTGTTTTTT.

The chain joins TRBV7-8 to TRBJ1-2; 10 nucleotides line up with TRBD1. V was clipped by 0 bases and J by 7 bases; unmatched bases: 2. Germline CDR1 and CDR2: SGHVS and FQNEAQ. The CDR3 is 14 residues long. This CDR3 reads CASSLAGQGFGYTF. CDR3 DNA sequence: TGTGCCAGCAGCTTAGCGGGACAGGGGTTTGGCTACACCTTC.

V is TRBV28 and J is TRBJ1-5; D unresolved. V gave up 7 bases and J gave up 1 base, with 8 bases separating them. In germline, CDR1 is MDHEN, CDR2 SYDVKM. This CDR3 region has 13 residues. The DNA for the CDR3 is TGTGCCAGCAACTACAGAAGCAATCAGCCCCAGCATTTT. Its protein product is CASNYRSNQPQHF.

J is TRBJ1-2 and V is TRBV20-1; TRBD1 agrees at 8 bases. The ends lost 5 bases at V and 8 bases at J; junction bases unmatched: 10. The CDR3 loop spans 13 amino acids. CDR1 DFQATT and CDR2 SNEGSKA come from the germline V gene (reference sequence). The CDR3 loop is CSAGAGGILGYTF. The CDR3 DNA follows: TGCAGTGCTGGGGCAGGGGGCATTTTGGGCTACACCTTC.

The genes are TRBV20-1 and TRBJ1-2; tentatively, D is TRBD1 (6 bases). V was shortened by 0 bases and J by 4 bases, with 12 bases between the two germline ends. This CDR3 has 14 amino acids. Germline V CDR1 and CDR2: DFQATT, SNEGSKA (reference sequence). CDR3: CSARDGGAVYGYTF. The CDR3 nucleotides read TGCAGTGCTAGAGACGGGGGGGCAGTCTATGGCTACACCTTC.

The chain couples TRBV12-5 to TRBJ1-2; D might be TRBD1 (5 bases). The V end was cut by 7 bases, the J end by 0 bases, with 12 bases between. Germline CDR1 LGHNT, CDR2 FRNRAP. This CDR3 has 14 amino acids. As DNA, the CDR3 is TGTGCTAGTGCAAGGAACAGGTCTAACTATGGCTACACCTTC. Its translation is CASARNRSNYGYTF.

This rearrangement joins TRBV4-2 to TRBJ2-4; 10 bases align to TRBD1. The CDR3 length is 18 residues. Germline V CDR1 and CDR2: LGHNA, YNFKEQ. The junction had 13 bases not matched to a gene; V was cut back by 0 bases and J by 8 bases. This CDR3 reads CASSQDWRLGQGRDIQYF. Here the CDR3 DNA reads TGTGCCAGCAGCCAAGATTGGAGGTTGGGACAGGGGAGGGACATTCAGTACTTC.

To note about this clonotype: At one boundary the junction diverges from the germline segment, which might be a read error. The V gene is TRBV5-1, the J gene TRBJ1-2; perhaps TRBD1 as D (6 bases). This CDR3 has 11 residues. CDR1 is SGHRS, CDR2 YFSETQ, per germline. CDR3 nucleotide sequence: TGCGCCAGCAGCGCCGGGACAAAGCCGTACTTC. Protein sequence: CASSAGTKPYF.

This clonotype has a handful of counts. The CDR3 DNA reads as TGCGCCAGCAGCTTGGGGACGGGGACAAACTACAATGAGCAGTTCTTC. Translating gives CASSLGTGTNYNEQFF. The chain links TRBV5-1 to TRBJ2-1, with D perhaps matching TRBD1 (6 bases). Germline lookup yields CDR1 SGHRS and CDR2 YFSETQ. Deletions cut 0 bases from V and 3 bases from J, with 13 bases between. This CDR3 contains 16 residues.

The rearrangement uses TRBV10-3 and TRBJ1-2; D is perhaps TRBD1 (5 bases). Trimming left V 3 bases short and J 6 bases short, with 11 bases between. CDR1 is ENHRY, CDR2 SYGVKD, per germline. The CDR3 is 13 amino acids. The CDR3 bases are TGTGCCATCAGTGAACGGGGGGATGATGGCTACACCTTC. Protein product: CAISERGDDGYTF.

The V gene is TRBV12-3 or TRBV12-4, the J gene TRBJ2-4; 7 nucleotides align to TRBD2. CDR3 size: 14 residues. The V and J ends lost 6 bases and 7 bases, in that order; junction bases with no gene match: 9. This CDR3 is CASSLAGAPNIQYF. Written as DNA, the CDR3 is TGTGCCAGCAGCCTTGCGGGAGCCCCGAACATTCAGTACTTC.

This clonotype was observed a handful of times. V gene TRBV5-1 combines with J gene TRBJ2-5, with 11 bases aligning to TRBD2. The J call may not be correct, given that the DNA end is closer to TRBJ2-1. The CDR3 contains 15 residues. Looked up from germline, CDR1 is SGHRS and CDR2 is YFSETQ. The CDR3 region has the DNA TGCGCCAGCAGCTTGGGTAGCGGGAGGGCCCTTGAGCAGTTCTTC. Protein product: CASSLGSGRALEQFF.

This clonotype was seen only a few times. The CDR3: CSARGIAGALNTGELFF. The CDR3 DNA sequence: TGCAGTGCTAGAGGAATAGCGGGAGCCCTGAACACCGGGGAGCTGTTTTTT. The chain joins TRBV20-1 to TRBJ2-2; 9 bases are shared with TRBD2. From germline, CDR1 is DFQATT and CDR2 SNEGSKA (reference sequence). There are 17 residues in the CDR3. J was trimmed by 1 base and V by 1 base; bases with no gene match: 7.

The rearrangement uses TRBV7-9 and TRBJ1-5; D unresolved. From germline, CDR1 is SEHNR and CDR2 FQNEAQ (reference sequence). This CDR3 has 12 amino acids. V gave up 8 bases and J gave up 3 bases, with 8 bases separating them. CDR3 bases: TGTGCCAGCGCGGGGAACAATCAGCCCCAGCATTTT. It encodes CASAGNNQPQHF.

This clonotype was observed a handful of times. The gene calls are TRBV6-5 and TRBJ2-5; the D is unclear. Trimming cost V 7 bases and J 1 base, with 10 bases left between them. Per germline, CDR1 MNHEY and CDR2 SVGAGI. CDR3 length: 13 amino acids. The CDR3 spells CASMKVSQETQYF. DNA for the CDR3: TGTGCCAGCATGAAGGTTAGCCAAGAGACCCAGTACTTC.

This clonotype was seen a few times. The genes are TRBV20-1 and TRBJ1-1, with 7 bases aligning to TRBD1. The J segment lost 4 bases and the V segment lost 4 bases, leaving 6 bases of the junction unmatched. In germline, CDR1 is DFQATT, CDR2 SNEGSKA (reference sequence). The CDR3 is 13 amino acids. CDR3: CSAIQGKGTEAFF. As DNA, the CDR3 is TGCAGTGCTATACAGGGGAAGGGCACTGAAGCTTTCTTT.

The V gene is TRBV7-2, the J gene TRBJ2-3; TRBD1 is a possible D gene (5 bases). The germline gives CDR1 SGHTA, CDR2 FQGNSA. This CDR3 is 15 amino acids long. Trimming removed 5 bases at V and 2 bases at J, with 14 bases between. The CDR3 sequence is CASSTYGQSTDTQYF. For the CDR3, the DNA is TGTGCCAGCAGCACCTACGGACAATCCACAGATACGCAGTATTTT.

The CDR3 DNA sequence: TGTGCCAGCAGCTTAAGGGTACAGACGATACCCTACGAGCAGTACTTC. Translated, it gives CASSLRVQTIPYEQYF. The J gene is TRBJ2-7, the V gene TRBV7-8; D gene unclear. From germline, CDR1 is SGHVS and CDR2 FQNEAQ. The ends were cut back, 2 bases at V and 2 bases at J, with 16 bases in the middle. The CDR3 totals 16 residues.

The chain employs TRBV19 and TRBJ1-4, with D possibly matching TRBD1 (6 bases). Germline loops: CDR1 LNHDA, CDR2 SQIVND (reference sequence). Trimming removed 4 bases from V and 7 bases from J, with 16 bases in between. The CDR3 contains 15 residues. CDR3 protein: CASSTLGGNGEKLFF. For the CDR3, the DNA is TGTGCCAGTAGTACGCTAGGGGGTAACGGTGAAAAACTGTTTTTT.